The entry that follows covers one T cell receptor beta chain sequence. As yet, its antigen is unknown. The data were taken from a study of cytomegalovirus exposure and HLA in healthy donors. Trimming removed 5 bases at V and 4 bases at J, with 31 bases between. The CDR3 is 20 residues long. CDR1 and CDR2 (germline): MGHRA, YSYEKL. The data were produced by immunoSEQ multiplex PCR, yet TCRdb's version contains in-frame clones alone and is incomplete. The repertoire holds around 150,000 clones, about nine tenths seen once, with over 4% in the top ten. Study-level findings and limits: The study flagged 150 to 200 TCR beta chains as cytomegalovirus-associated. In the 100 to 150 validation repertoires, approximately 94% of cluster scores exceeded 0, per a later analysis.

The validation cohort, a group of some 120 subjects, included the donors and was separate from the roughly 670-subject first cohort. The material sequenced was PBMCs. This sequence joins TRBV4-1 and TRBJ2-3; TRBD2 is a possible D gene (8 bases). The origin of this receptor is a man aged 18 to 30 in good health and CMV-seropositive. The CDR3 reads CASSEQGRVGGRPSADTQYF. The CDR3 DNA sequence: TGCGCCAGCAGCGAACAGGGGCGAGTTGGCGGGAGGCCGTCCGCAGATACGCAGTATTTT.